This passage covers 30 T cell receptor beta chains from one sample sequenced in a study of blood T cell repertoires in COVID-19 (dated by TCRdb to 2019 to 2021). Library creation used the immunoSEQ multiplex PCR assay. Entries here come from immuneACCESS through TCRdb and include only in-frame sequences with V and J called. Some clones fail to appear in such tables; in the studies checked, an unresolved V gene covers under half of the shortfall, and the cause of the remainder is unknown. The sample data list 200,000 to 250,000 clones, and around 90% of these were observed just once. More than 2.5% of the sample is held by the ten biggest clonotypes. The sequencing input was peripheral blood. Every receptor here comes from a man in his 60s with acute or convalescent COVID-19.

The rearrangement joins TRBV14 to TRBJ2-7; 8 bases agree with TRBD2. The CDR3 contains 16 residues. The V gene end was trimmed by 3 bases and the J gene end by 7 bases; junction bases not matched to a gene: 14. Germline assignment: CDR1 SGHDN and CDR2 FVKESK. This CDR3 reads CASSQQQVGLGGEQYF. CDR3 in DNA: TGTGCCAGCAGCCAGCAACAGGTGGGACTAGGAGGTGAGCAGTACTTC. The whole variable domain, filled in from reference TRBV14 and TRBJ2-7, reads EAGVTQFPSHSVIEKGQTVTLRCDPISGHDNLYWYRRVMGKEIKFLLHFVKESKQDESGMPNNRFLAERTGGTYSTLKVQPAELEDSGVYFCASSQQQVGLGGEQYFGPGTRLTVT.

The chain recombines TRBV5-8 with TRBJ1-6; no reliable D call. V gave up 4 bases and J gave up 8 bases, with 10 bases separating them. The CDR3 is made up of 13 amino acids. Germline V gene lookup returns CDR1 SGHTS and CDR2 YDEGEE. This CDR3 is CASSRDADSPLHF. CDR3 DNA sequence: TGTGCCAGCAGCCGTGATGCGGATTCACCCCTCCACTTT.

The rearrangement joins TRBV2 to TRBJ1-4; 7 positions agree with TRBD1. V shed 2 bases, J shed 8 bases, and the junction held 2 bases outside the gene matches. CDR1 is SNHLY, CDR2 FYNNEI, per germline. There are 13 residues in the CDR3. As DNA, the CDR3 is TGTGCCAGCAGTGAATCCAGGGGGGAAAAACTGTTTTTT. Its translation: CASSESRGEKLFF.

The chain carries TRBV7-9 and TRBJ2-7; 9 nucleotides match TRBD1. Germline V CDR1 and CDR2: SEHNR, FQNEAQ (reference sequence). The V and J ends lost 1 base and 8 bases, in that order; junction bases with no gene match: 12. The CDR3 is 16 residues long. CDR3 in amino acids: CASSLGTGQGVVQQYF. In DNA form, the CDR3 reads TGTGCCAGCAGCTTAGGCACGGGACAGGGTGTTGTCCAGCAGTACTTC.

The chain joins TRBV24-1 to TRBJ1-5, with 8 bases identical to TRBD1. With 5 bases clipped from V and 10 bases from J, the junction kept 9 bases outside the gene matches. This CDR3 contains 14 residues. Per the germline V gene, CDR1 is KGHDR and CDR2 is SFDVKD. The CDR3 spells CATSAGQGRSPQHF. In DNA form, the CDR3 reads TGTGCCACCAGTGCCGGACAGGGCCGTTCTCCCCAGCATTTT.

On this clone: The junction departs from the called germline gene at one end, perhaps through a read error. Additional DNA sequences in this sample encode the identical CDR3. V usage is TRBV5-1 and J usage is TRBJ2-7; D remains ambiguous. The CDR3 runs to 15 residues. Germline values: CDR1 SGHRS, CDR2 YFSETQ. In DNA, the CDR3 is TGCGCTAGCAGCCCTATACCAGGCAGTTCCTACGAGCAGTACTTC. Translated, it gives CASSPIPGSSYEQYF.

CDR3 amino acids: CASSTLSGSGTDTQYF. In DNA, the CDR3 is TGTGCCAGCAGCACTCTATCCGGTAGCGGGACAGATACGCAGTATTTT. The chain has TRBV7-2 and TRBJ2-3, with 7 bases lining up with TRBD2. There are 16 residues in the CDR3. With V trimmed by 5 bases and J by 3 bases, 11 bases remained unmatched. Germline CDR1 and CDR2: SGHTA and FQGNSA.

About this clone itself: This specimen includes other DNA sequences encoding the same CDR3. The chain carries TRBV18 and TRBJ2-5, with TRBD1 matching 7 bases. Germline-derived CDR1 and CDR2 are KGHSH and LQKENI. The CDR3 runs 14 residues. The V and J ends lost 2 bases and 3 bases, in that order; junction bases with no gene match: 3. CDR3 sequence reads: CASSPRTGEETQYF. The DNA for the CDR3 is TGTGCCAGCTCACCAAGGACAGGAGAAGAGACCCAGTACTTC.

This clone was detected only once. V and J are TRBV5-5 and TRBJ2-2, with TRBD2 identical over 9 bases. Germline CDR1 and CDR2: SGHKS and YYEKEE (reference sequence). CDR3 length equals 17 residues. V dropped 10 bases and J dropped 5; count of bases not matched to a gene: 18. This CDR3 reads CARRGGGAGGRTGELFF. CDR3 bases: TGTGCCCGCCGGGGCGGGGGGGCGGGCGGACGGACCGGGGAGCTGTTTTTT.

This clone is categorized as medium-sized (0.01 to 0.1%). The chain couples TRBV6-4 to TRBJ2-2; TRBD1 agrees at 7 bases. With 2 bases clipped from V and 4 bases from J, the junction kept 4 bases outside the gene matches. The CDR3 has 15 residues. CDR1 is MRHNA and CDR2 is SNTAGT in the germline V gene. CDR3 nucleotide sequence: TGTGCCAGCAGTGACCACGCAGGGGGCACCGGGGAGCTGTTTTTT. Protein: CASSDHAGGTGELFF.

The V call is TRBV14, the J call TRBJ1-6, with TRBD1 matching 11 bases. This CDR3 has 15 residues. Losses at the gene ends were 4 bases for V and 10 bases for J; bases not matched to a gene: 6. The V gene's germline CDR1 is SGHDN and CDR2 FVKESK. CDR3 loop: CASSPWTGGESPLHF. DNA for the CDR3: TGTGCCAGCAGCCCGTGGACAGGGGGCGAGTCACCCCTCCACTTT.

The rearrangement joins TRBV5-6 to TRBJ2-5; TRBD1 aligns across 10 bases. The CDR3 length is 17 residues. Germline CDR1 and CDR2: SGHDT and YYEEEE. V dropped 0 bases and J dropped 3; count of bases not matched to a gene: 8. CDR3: CASSLVGLGQGKETQYF. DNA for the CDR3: TGTGCCAGCAGCTTGGTGGGTCTGGGACAGGGGAAAGAGACCCAGTACTTC.

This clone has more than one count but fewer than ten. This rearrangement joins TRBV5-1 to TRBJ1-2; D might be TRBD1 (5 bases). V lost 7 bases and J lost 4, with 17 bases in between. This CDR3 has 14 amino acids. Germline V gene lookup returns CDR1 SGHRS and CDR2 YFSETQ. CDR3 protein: CASGARGFSYGYTF. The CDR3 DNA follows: TGCGCCAGCGGTGCGCGGGGGTTTTCCTATGGCTACACCTTC.

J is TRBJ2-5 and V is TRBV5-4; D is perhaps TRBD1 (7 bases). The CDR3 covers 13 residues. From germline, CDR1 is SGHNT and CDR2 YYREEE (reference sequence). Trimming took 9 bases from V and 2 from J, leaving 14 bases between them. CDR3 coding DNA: TGTGCCACTCGCGGGACAGAACAAGAGACCCAGTACTTC. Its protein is CATRGTEQETQYF.

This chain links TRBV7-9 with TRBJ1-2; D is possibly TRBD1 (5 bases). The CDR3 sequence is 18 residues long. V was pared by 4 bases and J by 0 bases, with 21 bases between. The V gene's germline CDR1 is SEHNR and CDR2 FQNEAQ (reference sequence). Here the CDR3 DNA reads TGTGCCAGCAGCTACAGCAGGGACTCACCTAATACTAACTATGGCTACACCTTC. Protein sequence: CASSYSRDSPNTNYGYTF.

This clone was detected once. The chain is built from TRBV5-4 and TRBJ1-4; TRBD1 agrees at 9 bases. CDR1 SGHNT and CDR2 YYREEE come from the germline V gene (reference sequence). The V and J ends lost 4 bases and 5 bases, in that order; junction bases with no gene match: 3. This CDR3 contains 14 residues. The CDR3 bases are TGTGCCAGCAGCAGAGGGACAGGGAATGAAAAACTGTTTTTT. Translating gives CASSRGTGNEKLFF.

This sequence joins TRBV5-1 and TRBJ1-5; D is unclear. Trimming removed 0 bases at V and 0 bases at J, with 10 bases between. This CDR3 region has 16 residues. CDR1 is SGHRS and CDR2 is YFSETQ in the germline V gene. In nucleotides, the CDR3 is TGCGCCAGCAGCTTGGACGGAGACTATAGCAATCAGCCCCAGCATTTT. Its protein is CASSLDGDYSNQPQHF.

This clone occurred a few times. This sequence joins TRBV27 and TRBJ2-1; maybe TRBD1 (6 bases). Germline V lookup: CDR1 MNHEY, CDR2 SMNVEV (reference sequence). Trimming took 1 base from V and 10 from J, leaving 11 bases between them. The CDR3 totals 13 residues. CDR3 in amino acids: CASSLWAGGEQFF. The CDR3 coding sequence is TGTGCCAGCAGTTTATGGGCTGGGGGCGAGCAGTTCTTC.

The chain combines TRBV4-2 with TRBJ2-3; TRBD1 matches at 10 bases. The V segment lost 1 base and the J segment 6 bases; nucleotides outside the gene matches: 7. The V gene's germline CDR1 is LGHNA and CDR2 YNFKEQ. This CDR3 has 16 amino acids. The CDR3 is CASSQGTGGFLDTQYF. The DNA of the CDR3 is TGTGCCAGCAGCCAAGGGACAGGGGGGTTCTTGGATACGCAGTATTTT.

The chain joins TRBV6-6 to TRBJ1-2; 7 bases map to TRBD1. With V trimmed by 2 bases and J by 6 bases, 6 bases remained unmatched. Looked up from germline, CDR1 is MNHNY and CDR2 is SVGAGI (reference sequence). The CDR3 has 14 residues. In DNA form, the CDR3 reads TGTGCCAGCAGTTACCGGGACAGTGGGGATGGCTACACCTTC. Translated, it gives CASSYRDSGDGYTF.

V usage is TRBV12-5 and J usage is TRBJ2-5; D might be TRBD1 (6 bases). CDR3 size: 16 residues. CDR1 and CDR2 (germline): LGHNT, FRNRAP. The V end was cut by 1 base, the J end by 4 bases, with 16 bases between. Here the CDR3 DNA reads TGTGCTAGTGGTTTGGGAAGGGGGAGAGGTGGAGAGACCCAGTACTTC. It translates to CASGLGRGRGGETQYF.

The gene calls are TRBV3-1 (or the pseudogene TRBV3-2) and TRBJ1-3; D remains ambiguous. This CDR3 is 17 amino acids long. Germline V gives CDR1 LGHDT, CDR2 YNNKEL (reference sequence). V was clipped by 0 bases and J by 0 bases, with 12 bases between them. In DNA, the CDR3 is TGTGCCAGCAGCCAAGATGCGGGCGACATCTCTGGAAACACCATATATTTT. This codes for CASSQDAGDISGNTIYF.

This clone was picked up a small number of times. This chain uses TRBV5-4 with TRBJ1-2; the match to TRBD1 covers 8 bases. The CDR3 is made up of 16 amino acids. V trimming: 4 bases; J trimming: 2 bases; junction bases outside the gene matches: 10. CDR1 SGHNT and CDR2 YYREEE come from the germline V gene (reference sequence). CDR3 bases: TGTGCCAGCAGCGTATACCGGGACAGGAGGAACTATGGCTACACCTTC. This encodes CASSVYRDRRNYGYTF. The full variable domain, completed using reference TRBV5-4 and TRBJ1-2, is ETGVTQSPTHLIKTRGQQVTLRCSSQSGHNTVSWYQQALGQGPQFIFQYYREEENGRGNFPPRFSGLQFPNYSSELNVNALELDDSALYLCASSVYRDRRNYGYTFGSGTRLTVV.

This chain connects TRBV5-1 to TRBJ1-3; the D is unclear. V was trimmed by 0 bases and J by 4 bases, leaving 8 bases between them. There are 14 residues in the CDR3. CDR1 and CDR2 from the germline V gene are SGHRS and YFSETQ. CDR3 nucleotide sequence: TGCGCCAGCAGCTTGGGGTCGCGGGGAAACACCATATATTTT. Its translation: CASSLGSRGNTIYF.

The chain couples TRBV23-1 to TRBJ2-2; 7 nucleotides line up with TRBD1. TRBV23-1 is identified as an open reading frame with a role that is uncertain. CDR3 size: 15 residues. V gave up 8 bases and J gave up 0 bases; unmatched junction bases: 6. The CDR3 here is CASRPGTANTGELFF. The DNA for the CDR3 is TGCGCCAGCCGCCCCGGGACAGCGAACACCGGGGAGCTGTTTTTT.

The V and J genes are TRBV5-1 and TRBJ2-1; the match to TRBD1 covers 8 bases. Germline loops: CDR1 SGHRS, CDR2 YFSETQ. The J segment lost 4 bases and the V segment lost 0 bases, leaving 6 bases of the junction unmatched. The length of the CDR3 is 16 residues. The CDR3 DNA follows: TGCGCCAGCAGCTTGGGGGGGACAGGATTTTACAATGAGCAGTTCTTC. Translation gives CASSLGGTGFYNEQFF. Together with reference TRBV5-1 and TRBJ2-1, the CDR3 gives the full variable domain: KAGVTQTPRYLIKTRGQQVTLSCSPISGHRSVSWYQQTPGQGLQFLFEYFSETQRNKGNFPGRFSGRQFSNSRSEMNVSTLELGDSALYLCASSLGGTGFYNEQFFGPGTRLTVL.

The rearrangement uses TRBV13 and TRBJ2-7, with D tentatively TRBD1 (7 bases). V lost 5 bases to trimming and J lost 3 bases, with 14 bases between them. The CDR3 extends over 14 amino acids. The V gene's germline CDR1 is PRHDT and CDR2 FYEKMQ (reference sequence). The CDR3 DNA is TGTGCCAGCAGCGACGGGACAGCGGGCTACGAGCAGTACTTC. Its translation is CASSDGTAGYEQYF.

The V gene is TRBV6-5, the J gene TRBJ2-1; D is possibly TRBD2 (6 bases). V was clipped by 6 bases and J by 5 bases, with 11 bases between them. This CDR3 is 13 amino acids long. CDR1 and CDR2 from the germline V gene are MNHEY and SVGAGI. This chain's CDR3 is CASRRGTHNEQFF. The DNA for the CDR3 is TGTGCCAGCAGACGCGGGACTCACAATGAGCAGTTCTTC.

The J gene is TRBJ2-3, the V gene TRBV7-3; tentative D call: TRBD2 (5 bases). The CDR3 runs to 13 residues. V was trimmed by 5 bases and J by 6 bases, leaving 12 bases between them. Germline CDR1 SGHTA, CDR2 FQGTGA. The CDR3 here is CASSRRPGDTQYF. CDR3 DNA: TGTGCCAGCAGCCGTCGACCGGGGGATACGCAGTATTTT.

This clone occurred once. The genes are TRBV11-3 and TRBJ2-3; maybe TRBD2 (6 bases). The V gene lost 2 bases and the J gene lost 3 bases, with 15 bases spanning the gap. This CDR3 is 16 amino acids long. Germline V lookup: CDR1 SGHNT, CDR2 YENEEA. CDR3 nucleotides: TGTGCCAGCAGCTTAACACTGGCGGGGACGACAGATACGCAGTATTTT. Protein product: CASSLTLAGTTDTQYF.